These 30 T cell receptor beta chains came from one sample sequenced in a study of T cells in localized non-small cell lung cancer. The method was immunoSEQ multiplex PCR; TCRdb's version includes in-frame clones alone and lacks a portion of them. This sample carries under 75,000 clones, roughly nine tenths of them seen once, and the ten largest clones take about a fifth. The specimen was peripheral blood, collected before any cancer treatment. The receptor source for this set is a male donor aged 60 or over with stage III squamous cell lung carcinoma.

This chain links TRBV7-3 with TRBJ2-1; maybe TRBD1 (5 bases). Per the germline V gene, CDR1 is SGHTA and CDR2 is FQGTGA. This CDR3 comprises 13 residues. Trimming cost V 3 bases and J 9 bases, with 12 bases left between them. For the CDR3, the DNA is TGTGCCAGCAGCTTCCAGGGCGCCGGTGAGCAGTTCTTC. Its translation is CASSFQGAGEQFF.

The chain recombines TRBV7-2 with TRBJ1-6; perhaps TRBD1 as D (6 bases). CDR3 length: 16 amino acids. V was shortened by 4 bases and J by 5 bases, with 15 bases between the two germline ends. Germline CDR1 is SGHTA and CDR2 is FQGNSA. The CDR3 DNA reads TGTGCCAGCAGCTCTACAGGGAGGTCTAATAATTCACCCCTCCACTTT. Translating it yields CASSSTGRSNNSPLHF.

The chain recombines TRBV6-5 with TRBJ1-6, with D possibly being TRBD1 (6 bases). Trimming took 4 bases from V and 8 from J, leaving 9 bases between them. The CDR3 covers 13 residues. CDR1 and CDR2 (germline): MNHEY, SVGAGI. The DNA of the CDR3 is TGTGCCAGCAGTTTCCCAGGGGATTCACCCCTCCACTTT. It translates to CASSFPGDSPLHF.

The chain combines TRBV15 with TRBJ1-2, with a tentative D call TRBD1 (5 bases). The CDR3 is made up of 13 amino acids. Germline V gene lookup returns CDR1 LNHNV and CDR2 YYDKDF (reference sequence). V was trimmed by 3 bases and J by 2 bases, leaving 7 bases between them. In DNA form, the CDR3 reads TGTGCCACCAGCAGCAGGGTCAACTATGGCTACACCTTC. This gives the protein CATSSRVNYGYTF.

V and J are TRBV18 and TRBJ1-2; D gene ambiguous. Trimming shortened V by 6 bases and J by 6 bases, and 14 bases separated the two germline ends. The germline V gene encodes CDR1 KGHSH and CDR2 LQKENI. The CDR3 is 13 residues long. CDR3: CASSQTLEDGYTF. CDR3 sequence (DNA): TGTGCCAGCTCCCAGACCCTGGAGGATGGCTACACCTTC.

J is TRBJ2-5 and V is TRBV28, with TRBD2 matching over 9 bases. This CDR3 has 14 amino acids. CDR1 and CDR2 (germline): MDHEN, SYDVKM. J was trimmed by 4 bases and V by 11 bases; bases with no gene match: 11. CDR3 in DNA: TGTGCCGCAGGTGGTAGCGGGGGTTCAGAGACCCAGTACTTC. As protein: CAAGGSGGSETQYF.

V is TRBV9 and J is TRBJ2-2; TRBD2 is a possible D gene (5 bases). The length of the CDR3 is 13 residues. CDR1 and CDR2 (germline): SGDLS, YYNGEE. V lost 0 bases and J lost 6, with 6 bases in between. Here the CDR3 reads CASSVGGPGELFF. The CDR3 region has the DNA TGTGCCAGCAGCGTAGGAGGGCCCGGGGAGCTGTTTTTT.

The V and J genes are TRBV5-6 and TRBJ1-2; 7 bases fit TRBD1. CDR1 is SGHDT, CDR2 YYEEEE, per germline. Germline trimming cut 3 bases from V and 8 bases from J; bases unmatched to any gene: 7. CDR3 length: 13 amino acids. This chain's CDR3 is CASSSYRGGGYTF. For the CDR3, the DNA is TGTGCCAGCAGCTCATACAGGGGAGGAGGCTACACCTTC. Full variable domain (outside the CDR3, taken from reference TRBV5-6 and TRBJ1-2): DAGVTQSPTHLIKTRGQQVTLRCSPKSGHDTVSWYQQALGQGPQFIFQYYEEEERQRGNFPDRFSGHQFPNYSSELNVNALLLGDSALYLCASSSYRGGGYTFGSGTRLTVV.

This clone was seen a single time. V gene TRBV2 combines with J gene TRBJ2-7; tentative D call: TRBD1 (7 bases). The V end was cut by 4 bases, the J end by 7 bases, with 14 bases between. The CDR3 sequence is 13 residues long. Germline lookup yields CDR1 SNHLY and CDR2 FYNNEI. For the CDR3, the DNA is TGTGCCAGCAGTGCCCAGGGGGGAATGGAGCAGTACGTC. This sequence encodes CASSAQGGMEQYV.

This clone was counted only a few times. V gene TRBV7-9 combines with J gene TRBJ1-6; no definite D call. The CDR3 has 14 residues. Germline V gene sequence: CDR1 SEHNR, CDR2 FQNEAQ (reference sequence). Trimming removed 5 bases from V and 9 bases from J, with 14 bases in between. The CDR3 here is CASSSLLLGSPLHF. DNA of the CDR3: TGTGCCAGCAGCAGCTTATTGTTAGGTTCACCCCTCCACTTT.

This rearrangement joins TRBV5-1 to TRBJ2-5; possible D gene TRBD1, 5 bases. Germline CDR1 reads SGHRS; CDR2 reads YFSETQ. The CDR3 covers 13 residues. Trimming pared 4 bases from V and 5 bases from J, leaving 12 bases between. CDR3 region: CASSPQVQETQYF. In DNA, the CDR3 is TGCGCCAGCAGCCCACAGGTCCAGGAGACCCAGTACTTC.

The chain couples TRBV4-1 to TRBJ2-5; 16 bases agree with TRBD2. V dropped 8 bases and J dropped 4; count of bases not matched to a gene: 16. This CDR3 has 19 amino acids. Germline assignment: CDR1 MGHRA and CDR2 YSYEKL. CDR3 bases: TGCGCCAGCTCCTCCCCGGGACTAGCGGGGGGGCCCTCGAGAGAGACCCAGTACTTC. It specifies CASSSPGLAGGPSRETQYF.

This chain connects TRBV28 to TRBJ1-3; no definite D call. Deletions cut 3 bases from V and 4 bases from J, with 10 bases between. The germline CDR1 and CDR2 sequences are MDHEN and SYDVKM. The CDR3 spans 14 residues. CDR3 region: CASSFEGTGNTIYF. The DNA of the CDR3 is TGTGCCAGCAGTTTCGAGGGAACGGGAAACACCATATATTTT.

This clone was detected only once. The V call is TRBV6-1, the J call TRBJ2-7; D not certain. With 1 base removed from V and 4 bases from J, the gap between germline ends came to 11 bases. The CDR3 consists of 14 residues. The germline CDR1 and CDR2 sequences are MNHNS and SASEGT. CDR3 bases: TGTGCCAGCAGTGAAGACCCCCTATCATACGAGCAGTACGTC. It codes for CASSEDPLSYEQYV.

The chain uses TRBV11-2 and TRBJ2-4; 7 bases align to TRBD1. Germline trimming cut 5 bases from V and 9 bases from J; bases unmatched to any gene: 16. The CDR3 spans 16 residues. Germline V lookup: CDR1 SGHAT, CDR2 FQNNGV. CDR3 in DNA: TGTGCCAGCAGCCTAGGGGGCGACAGGATCCTAGGCATTCAGTACTTC. Its translation: CASSLGGDRILGIQYF.

The chain recombines TRBV27 with TRBJ2-7; unclear D gene. Germline CDR1 and CDR2: MNHEY and SMNVEV (reference sequence). The V and J ends lost 5 bases and 3 bases respectively, with 5 bases between them. The CDR3 is made up of 11 amino acids. The CDR3 here is CASSKVYEQYF. Written as DNA, the CDR3 is TGTGCCAGCAGTAAGGTCTACGAGCAGTACTTC.

The CDR3 DNA is TGCAGCGTCCCTACTGTCGAGAGCTCTGGGGCCAACGTCCTGACTTTC. Protein product: CSVPTVESSGANVLTF. The chain uses TRBV29-1 and TRBJ2-6; D unresolved. The CDR3 has 16 residues. The V end was cut by 6 bases, the J end by 0 bases, with 15 bases between. CDR1 and CDR2 (germline): SQVTM, ANQGSEA.

The rearrangement joins TRBV6-5 to TRBJ1-2, with 8 bases identical to TRBD1. V was clipped by 5 bases and J by 3 bases; unmatched bases: 8. This CDR3 is 15 amino acids long. Germline V gene lookup returns CDR1 MNHEY and CDR2 SVGAGI. The CDR3 here is CASSTRQGKDYGYTF. The CDR3 coding sequence is TGTGCCAGCAGTACGAGACAGGGGAAGGACTATGGCTACACCTTC.

This clone appeared once. This chain joins TRBV18 and TRBJ1-1; 7 nucleotides match TRBD1. J gave up 8 bases and V 2 bases, and 2 bases lay outside the gene matches. From germline, CDR1 is KGHSH and CDR2 LQKENI. This CDR3 spans 12 amino acids. The CDR3 is CASSPGGGEAFF. The CDR3 coding sequence is TGTGCCAGCTCACCAGGAGGGGGCGAAGCTTTCTTT.

In this sample, this clone turned up once. The rearrangement joins TRBV27 to TRBJ2-4; 7 nucleotides align to TRBD1. The CDR3 loop spans 14 amino acids. V shed 5 bases and J 3 bases; nucleotides not matched to a gene: 4. Germline V lookup: CDR1 MNHEY, CDR2 SMNVEV (reference sequence). CDR3 loop: CASSPGQSKNIQYF. The DNA of the CDR3 is TGTGCCAGCAGTCCGGGACAGAGCAAAAACATTCAGTACTTC.

This clone was seen a few times. This chain joins TRBV25-1 and TRBJ1-2; D might be TRBD1 (6 bases). V lost 9 bases and J 4 bases, leaving 12 bases between the germline ends. This CDR3 has 12 amino acids. Germline lookup yields CDR1 MGHDK and CDR2 SYGVNS. The CDR3 coding sequence is TGTGCCAGTCATCAGGGGACCTATGGCTACACCTTC. Its protein is CASHQGTYGYTF.

The CDR3 DNA reads TGTGCCAGCGAGATATTAGTGGCTGGGCAGGAGACCCAGTACTTC. The encoded protein is CASEILVAGQETQYF. The V gene is TRBV28, the J gene TRBJ2-5; D remains ambiguous. This CDR3 contains 15 residues. The germline CDR1 and CDR2 sequences are MDHEN and SYDVKM. Trimming left V 8 bases short and J 5 bases short, with 21 bases between.

This clone has only a few counts. The chain joins TRBV14 to TRBJ2-5; the D is unclear. The CDR3 spans 11 residues. The ends were cut back, 2 bases at V and 3 bases at J, with 1 base in the middle. Germline V gives CDR1 SGHDN, CDR2 FVKESK. The CDR3 DNA sequence: TGTGCCAGCAGCCAAAAAGAGACCCAGTACTTC. Protein product: CASSQKETQYF.

V is TRBV6-1 and J is TRBJ1-3; D is perhaps TRBD1 (6 bases). V gave up 8 bases and J gave up 3 bases, with 14 bases separating them. CDR3 size: 14 residues. CDR1 is MNHNS and CDR2 is SASEGT in the germline V gene. CDR3 region: CASGRGASGNTIYF. CDR3 nucleotides: TGTGCCAGCGGGAGGGGGGCGAGTGGAAACACCATATATTTT.

V usage is TRBV5-1 and J usage is TRBJ1-1, with a tentative D call TRBD1 (6 bases). The CDR3 is made up of 18 amino acids. V lost 0 bases and J lost 2, with 20 bases in between. Germline CDR1 and CDR2: SGHRS and YFSETQ. DNA for the CDR3: TGCGCCAGCAGCTTGGTGCCGGGAGGGGGTTCGGTTAACACTGAAGCTTTCTTT. It specifies CASSLVPGGGSVNTEAFF.

The chain recombines TRBV6-6 with TRBJ2-3; 12 positions match TRBD2. The V gene end was trimmed by 7 bases and the J gene end by 5 bases; junction bases not matched to a gene: 4. There are 14 residues in the CDR3. Germline V CDR1 and CDR2: MNHNY, SVGAGI (reference sequence). The CDR3 is CASIPSGGGDTQYF. CDR3 DNA sequence: TGTGCCAGCATTCCTAGCGGGGGGGGAGATACGCAGTATTTT.

The V gene is TRBV11-1, the J gene TRBJ1-2, with a possible D match to TRBD1 (6 bases). Germline V gives CDR1 SGHAT, CDR2 FQDESV (reference sequence). This CDR3 has 12 residues. The ends were cut back, 5 bases at V and 7 bases at J, with 11 bases in the middle. CDR3 in DNA: TGTGCCAGCAGCCCCCTAGGGGGTGGCTACACCTTC. This translates into CASSPLGGGYTF.

The V call is TRBV6-1, the J call TRBJ1-6; D is ambiguous. Per the germline V gene, CDR1 is MNHNS and CDR2 is SASEGT. The CDR3 spans 12 residues. Deletions cut 6 bases from V and 10 bases from J, with 10 bases between. The chain's CDR3 is CASRDGESPLHF. The CDR3 region has the DNA TGTGCCAGCAGGGATGGGGAATCACCCCTCCACTTT.

The rearrangement links TRBV7-3 to TRBJ2-3, with a possible D match to TRBD2 (5 bases). Trimming stripped 5 bases from V and 2 bases from J, with 11 bases between. The CDR3 covers 14 residues. The germline V gene encodes CDR1 SGHTA and CDR2 FQGTGA. The CDR3 reads CASSLGLVTDTQYF. CDR3 sequence (DNA): TGTGCCAGCAGCCTCGGACTGGTCACAGATACGCAGTATTTT.

The DNA of the CDR3 is TGTGCCAGCAGCTTTGCCGGGACAGGGAAAAACGAGCAGTACTTC. This codes for CASSFAGTGKNEQYF. The chain is built from TRBV7-9 and TRBJ2-7; 9 bases are shared with TRBD1. Germline loops: CDR1 SEHNR, CDR2 FQNEAQ (reference sequence). This CDR3 has 15 residues. Trimming removed 3 bases from V and 5 bases from J; junction bases left unmatched: 8.